The 10 T cell receptor beta chains in this list originate from one sample, sequenced in a study of blood T cell repertoires in COVID-19. Measured with immunoSEQ multiplex PCR; TCRdb has only the in-frame clones, and not every one. Of 200,000 to 300,000 clones detected, roughly 86% appear once; the ten largest clones hold around 2.4%. Sequencing input: PBMCs or T cells enriched from blood (not recorded which). These receptor sequences come from a young woman who had recovered from COVID-19.

The gene calls are TRBV6-1 and TRBJ1-4; D remains unclear. V was pared by 1 base and J by 8 bases, with 14 bases between. In germline, CDR1 is MNHNS, CDR2 SASEGT. This CDR3 has 15 residues. In nucleotides, the CDR3 is TGTGCCAGCAGTGAAGGATTCGGGGTTTTGGAAAAACTGTTTTTT. Translation: CASSEGFGVLEKLFF.

The J gene is TRBJ2-3, the V gene TRBV20-1; TRBD1 matches 7 bases. The junction had 4 bases not matched to a gene; V was cut back by 3 bases and J by 1 base. The CDR3 is made up of 14 amino acids. CDR1 DFQATT and CDR2 SNEGSKA come from the germline V gene (reference sequence). The DNA for the CDR3 is TGCAGTGCTAGTTTGAGGGGGCGCACAGATACGCAGTATTTT. It specifies CSASLRGRTDTQYF.

This clone showed up just once. The rearrangement joins TRBV10-1 to TRBJ2-3; 7 bases map to TRBD2. Per the germline V gene, CDR1 is WNHNN and CDR2 is SYGVQD (reference sequence). Trimming cost V 0 bases and J 2 bases; bases outside gene matches: 5. CDR3 size: 16 residues. The CDR3 bases are TGCGCCAGCAGTGAGTCCCCTAGCGGCTACACAGATACGCAGTATTTT. Translating gives CASSESPSGYTDTQYF.

The chain combines TRBV5-1 with TRBJ2-7, with 9 bases identical to TRBD1. CDR3 length equals 17 residues. CDR1 is SGHRS and CDR2 is YFSETQ in the germline V gene. After removal of 3 bases from V and 9 bases from J, the junction contained 19 bases not matched to a gene. The CDR3 DNA reads as TGCGCCAGCAGCTCGCAGAGAACAGGGGGCGGGCGATCGGGGCAGTACTTC. It specifies CASSSQRTGGGRSGQYF.

This clone appeared once. The chain is built from TRBV5-5 and TRBJ2-7, with D possibly matching TRBD2 (5 bases). From germline, CDR1 is SGHKS and CDR2 YYEKEE (reference sequence). The CDR3 is made up of 15 amino acids. The V and J ends lost 3 bases and 3 bases respectively, with 16 bases between them. The CDR3 DNA reads TGTGCCAGCAGCTCACGGGTCGGGGATGTCTACGAGCAGTACTTC. This gives the protein CASSSRVGDVYEQYF. Using reference TRBV5-5 and TRBJ2-7 for the parts outside the CDR3, the full variable domain is DAGVTQSPTHLIKTRGQQVTLRCSPISGHKSVSWYQQVLGQGPQFIFQYYEKEERGRGNFPDRFSARQFPNYSSELNVNALLLGDSALYLCASSSRVGDVYEQYFGPGTRLTVT.

The genes are TRBV19 and TRBJ2-7; 11 nucleotides align to TRBD1. The V and J ends lost 3 bases and 6 bases, in that order; junction bases with no gene match: 4. The CDR3 length is 14 residues. Germline values: CDR1 LNHDA, CDR2 SQIVND (reference sequence). DNA for the CDR3: TGTGCCAGTAGTATTGGACAGGGGGCGCGCGAGCAGTACTTC. Translating it yields CASSIGQGAREQYF. The full variable domain, its missing parts supplied by reference TRBV19 and TRBJ2-7, is DGGITQSPKYLFRKEGQNVTLSCEQNLNHDAMYWYRQDPGQGLRLIYYSQIVNDFQKGDIAEGYSVSREKKESFPLTVTSAQKNPTAFYLCASSIGQGAREQYFGPGTRLTVT.

The gene calls are TRBV30 and TRBJ1-4; 8 bases fit TRBD1. Germline V gene sequence: CDR1 GTSNPN, CDR2 SVGIG (reference sequence). J lost 2 bases, V lost 3 bases, and 5 bases had no gene match. CDR3 length: 15 residues. The CDR3 nucleotides are TGTGCCTGGAGCCGGACAGGGAGGACTAATGAAAAACTGTTTTTT. As protein: CAWSRTGRTNEKLFF.

This rearrangement joins TRBV7-9 to TRBJ2-1, with D possibly matching TRBD2 (5 bases). The length of the CDR3 is 16 residues. Germline-derived CDR1 and CDR2 are SEHNR and FQNEAQ (reference sequence). Trimming cost V 3 bases and J 5 bases, with 17 bases left between them. The CDR3 here is CASSFNFKPADNEQFF. CDR3 coding DNA: TGTGCCAGCAGCTTCAACTTTAAGCCAGCGGACAATGAGCAGTTCTTC.

This clone was recorded only once. This sequence joins TRBV4-1 and TRBJ2-3; D not resolved. This CDR3 has 14 residues. V lost 4 bases to trimming and J lost 2 bases, with 10 bases between them. CDR1 is MGHRA and CDR2 is YSYEKL in the germline V gene. CDR3 sequence reads: CASSPYILTDTQYF. Written as DNA, the CDR3 is TGCGCCAGCAGCCCCTATATCCTCACAGATACGCAGTATTTT.

V gene TRBV28 combines with J gene TRBJ1-4; 8 bases are a match to TRBD1. V lost 7 bases to trimming and J lost 4 bases; unmatched junction nucleotides: 8. Looked up from germline, CDR1 is MDHEN and CDR2 is SYDVKM. The CDR3 spans 15 residues. Here the CDR3 DNA reads TGTGCCAGCACCCAGCAGGGGGCCTTTAATGAAAAACTGTTTTTT. Translated, it gives CASTQQGAFNEKLFF.